One sample yielded the 15 T cell receptor beta chains listed below, sequenced in a study of cytomegalovirus exposure and HLA in healthy donors. PCR primers comprised 60 Vbeta and 13 Jbeta primers. Generated by immunoSEQ multiplex PCR, the TCRdb table keeps only in-frame clones and is missing some. Of about 110,000 clones in the sample, 65% to 85% were seen once. The specimen sequenced was PBMCs. All receptors come from a man aged 50-59 years in good health and CMV-seronegative.

V usage is TRBV5-4 and J usage is TRBJ2-7; 8 bases align to TRBD1. The CDR3 has 13 amino acids. Trimming took 7 bases from V and 3 from J; bases not matched to a gene: 6. Germline V gene sequence: CDR1 SGHNT, CDR2 YYREEE (reference sequence). Here the CDR3 DNA reads TGTGCCAGCGGGAAGGACAGGGACTACGAGCAGTACTTC. It encodes CASGKDRDYEQYF.

This clone has just one count. The chain couples TRBV19 to TRBJ1-5, with 7 bases aligning to TRBD1. The CDR3 loop spans 13 amino acids. Germline-derived CDR1 and CDR2 are LNHDA and SQIVND (reference sequence). V dropped 9 bases and J dropped 7; count of bases not matched to a gene: 9. The CDR3 sequence: CARTQGPWQPQHF. The CDR3 DNA is TGTGCCAGGACACAGGGGCCTTGGCAGCCCCAGCATTTT.

The chain carries TRBV27 and TRBJ2-1; 9 bases map to TRBD2. The germline V gene has CDR1 MNHEY and CDR2 SMNVEV (reference sequence). The ends lost 7 bases at V and 4 bases at J; junction bases unmatched: 8. The CDR3 has 15 amino acids. CDR3 sequence: CASTVSGRIYNEQFF. The CDR3 DNA reads TGTGCCAGCACCGTAAGCGGGAGGATTTACAATGAGCAGTTCTTC.

The rearrangement links TRBV14 to TRBJ2-7, with D maybe TRBD2 (5 bases). Germline-derived CDR1 and CDR2 are SGHDN and FVKESK. The CDR3 covers 17 residues. V lost 1 base and J lost 3, with 19 bases in between. The CDR3 loop is CASSQGKLGLAIYEQYF. CDR3 nucleotide sequence: TGTGCCAGCAGCCAAGGAAAGTTGGGCCTAGCTATCTACGAGCAGTACTTC.

This clone has a handful of counts. The chain recombines TRBV5-4 with TRBJ2-1; D may be TRBD2 (6 bases). From germline, CDR1 is SGHNT and CDR2 YYREEE (reference sequence). V lost 4 bases, J lost 1 base, and 18 bases lay in between. The CDR3 consists of 17 residues. CDR3 region: CASSPAPTSWSYNEQFF. The DNA of the CDR3 is TGTGCCAGCAGCCCGGCCCCGACTAGTTGGTCCTACAATGAGCAGTTCTTC.

A few counts support this clone. This chain connects TRBV5-1 to TRBJ1-1; 8 nucleotides agree with TRBD1. The CDR3 is made up of 19 amino acids. Germline-derived CDR1 and CDR2 are SGHRS and YFSETQ. Unmatched junction bases numbered 19, after V lost 4 bases and J lost 2 bases. This CDR3 reads CASSLTDRDLIRFNTEAFF. In nucleotides, the CDR3 is TGCGCCAGCAGCCTTACGGACAGGGACCTAATCAGGTTTAACACTGAAGCTTTCTTT.

The rearrangement links TRBV6-1 to TRBJ1-1, with D perhaps TRBD1 (6 bases). V lost 4 bases, J lost 2 bases, and 20 bases lay in between. The germline V gene has CDR1 MNHNS and CDR2 SASEGT. The CDR3 sequence is 17 residues long. The CDR3 DNA reads TGTGCCAGCAGTGGATGGGACACACACGGGGTTAACACTGAAGCTTTCTTT. Encoded protein: CASSGWDTHGVNTEAFF.

Turning to this clone: In the same sample, other DNA sequences code for this CDR3. The chain joins TRBV29-1 to TRBJ1-2; D perhaps matches TRBD1 (5 bases). CDR3 length: 12 residues. The V end was cut by 6 bases, the J end by 0 bases, with 8 bases between. The germline gives CDR1 SQVTM, CDR2 ANQGSEA. The CDR3 region is CSVGGPNYGYTF. The CDR3 coding sequence is TGCAGCGTGGGGGGTCCTAACTATGGCTACACCTTC.

The V call is TRBV7-9, the J call TRBJ1-4; 8 bases are a match to TRBD1. Germline V lookup: CDR1 SEHNR, CDR2 FQNEAQ (reference sequence). This CDR3 comprises 14 residues. The V gene end was trimmed by 6 bases and the J gene end by 5 bases; junction bases not matched to a gene: 5. CDR3 coding DNA: TGTGCCAGCAGTTGGACAGGGCCCAATGAAAAACTGTTTTTT. This translates into CASSWTGPNEKLFF.

The rearrangement joins TRBV2 to TRBJ1-1; 8 nucleotides match TRBD1. V was pared by 8 bases and J by 3 bases, with 11 bases of the junction left unmatched. CDR3 size: 15 residues. The germline CDR1 and CDR2 sequences are SNHLY and FYNNEI. CDR3 bases: TGTGCCAGCCGGCGGGACAGGCGTGTTGACACTGAAGCTTTCTTT. It translates to CASRRDRRVDTEAFF.

The chain couples TRBV29-1 to TRBJ2-5, with TRBD2 as a possible D gene (7 bases). Germline assignment: CDR1 SQVTM and CDR2 ANQGSEA. Trimming took 4 bases from V and 7 from J, leaving 16 bases between them. The CDR3 extends over 13 amino acids. CDR3 amino acids: CSVVIGGGGTQYF. CDR3 nucleotides: TGCAGCGTTGTAATCGGAGGGGGGGGGACCCAGTACTTC.

The chain is built from TRBV5-3 and TRBJ1-2; weak D call: TRBD1 (6 bases). Being an ORF, TRBV5-3 has a function that is uncertain. The CDR3 runs 12 residues. V shed 5 bases and J shed 4 bases, with 9 bases lying between them. As DNA, the CDR3 is TGTGCCAGAAGTAACAGGGTCTATGGCTACACCTTC. Encoded protein: CARSNRVYGYTF.

The chain combines TRBV7-2 with TRBJ2-2; the D gene is possibly TRBD1 (6 bases). CDR1 and CDR2 from the germline V gene are SGHTA and FQGNSA. V was clipped by 5 bases and J by 5 bases, with 12 bases between them. There are 14 residues in the CDR3. The CDR3 here is CASSISRGTGELFF. CDR3 DNA: TGTGCCAGCAGCATTAGCAGGGGAACCGGGGAGCTGTTTTTT.

This clone occurred once. The chain couples TRBV6-5 to TRBJ2-2, with D maybe TRBD1 (6 bases). The germline V and J ends were trimmed by 4 bases and 4 bases, with 16 bases remaining between them. The CDR3 sequence is 16 residues long. The germline V gene encodes CDR1 MNHEY and CDR2 SVGAGI. Here the CDR3 reads CASSWRQGLGTGELFF. Here the CDR3 DNA reads TGTGCCAGCAGTTGGAGGCAGGGGTTGGGCACCGGGGAGCTGTTTTTT.

The V and J genes are TRBV5-1 and TRBJ2-3; 12 bases are shared with TRBD2. Looked up from germline, CDR1 is SGHRS and CDR2 is YFSETQ. The CDR3 consists of 16 residues. V lost 7 bases to trimming and J lost 1 base; unmatched junction nucleotides: 7. This CDR3 is CASYSWTSGGTDTQYF. The CDR3 DNA sequence: TGCGCCAGCTACTCCTGGACTAGCGGGGGCACAGATACGCAGTATTTT.